These 16 T cell receptor beta chains share one sample of origin, sequenced in a study of cytomegalovirus exposure and HLA in healthy donors. The study ran its PCR with 60 Vbeta and 13 Jbeta primers. Using immunoSEQ multiplex PCR, the repertoire was profiled, and TCRdb retains in-frame clones only, with some absent. This table holds about 100,000 clones. The material sequenced was PBMCs. These receptors were obtained from a man between 45 and 60 years old in good health and CMV-seronegative.

This CDR3 reads CASSPKPGLAANEQFF. The CDR3 DNA is TGCGCCAGCAGTCCTAAACCGGGACTAGCGGCGAATGAGCAGTTCTTC. The J gene is TRBJ2-1, the V gene TRBV5-1; TRBD2 matches 11 bases. Per the germline V gene, CDR1 is SGHRS and CDR2 is YFSETQ. CDR3 length: 16 residues. The J segment lost 7 bases and the V segment lost 5 bases, leaving 11 bases of the junction unmatched.

J is TRBJ2-1 and V is TRBV18, with 11 bases lining up with TRBD2. The J segment lost 12 bases and the V segment lost 5 bases, leaving 15 bases of the junction unmatched. This CDR3 is built from 16 residues. CDR1 KGHSH and CDR2 LQKENI come from the germline V gene. The CDR3 region is CASSSATSGISSGQFF. CDR3 coding DNA: TGTGCCAGCTCATCCGCGACTAGCGGGATAAGTAGTGGGCAGTTCTTC.

The chain uses TRBV5-4 and TRBJ2-6; D ambiguous. In germline, CDR1 is SGHNT, CDR2 YYREEE (reference sequence). This CDR3 is built from 16 residues. The V end lost 4 bases, the J end lost 4 bases, and 15 bases lay between the germline ends. This CDR3 reads CASSMVRLEGANVLTF. CDR3 sequence (DNA): TGTGCCAGCAGCATGGTGAGGTTGGAGGGGGCCAACGTCCTGACTTTC.

The rearrangement links TRBV6-5 to TRBJ1-1, with 7 bases identical to TRBD1. V shed 2 bases and J 9 bases; nucleotides not matched to a gene: 6. The germline CDR1 and CDR2 sequences are MNHEY and SVGAGI. This CDR3 spans 13 amino acids. CDR3 bases: TGTGCCAGCAGTTACGGGACAGCCGGAAAAGCTTTCTTT. Encoded protein: CASSYGTAGKAFF.

The J gene is TRBJ2-5, the V gene TRBV10-3, with TRBD1 as a possible D gene (6 bases). This CDR3 is built from 12 residues. Germline assignment: CDR1 ENHRY and CDR2 SYGVKD. V lost 10 bases and J lost 5, with 14 bases in between. In nucleotides, the CDR3 is TGTGCCACCGCTCAGGGGATGGAGACCCAGTACTTC. This sequence encodes CATAQGMETQYF.

The V and J genes are TRBV30 and TRBJ2-5, with D unresolved. Per the germline V gene, CDR1 is GTSNPN and CDR2 is SVGIG (reference sequence). CDR3 length equals 12 residues. Trimming pared 0 bases from V and 5 bases from J, leaving 7 bases between. CDR3 sequence reads: CAWSVLSETQYF. The CDR3 DNA sequence: TGTGCCTGGAGTGTACTTAGTGAGACCCAGTACTTC. The full variable domain, its missing parts supplied by reference TRBV30 and TRBJ2-5, is SQTIHQWPATLVQPVGSPLSLECTVEGTSNPNLYWYRQAAGRGLQLLFYSVGIGQISSEVPQNLSASRPQDRQFILSSKKLLLSDSGFYLCAWSVLSETQYFGPGTRLLVL.

The chain uses TRBV29-1 and TRBJ1-2; D gene uncertain. The CDR3 spans 12 residues. Trimming cost V 4 bases and J 7 bases, with 13 bases left between them. The germline CDR1 and CDR2 sequences are SQVTM and ANQGSEA. In nucleotides, the CDR3 is TGCAGCGTTGTAAGCGGGTCCGGTGGCTACACCTTC. Translating it yields CSVVSGSGGYTF. The full variable domain, rest sourced from reference TRBV29-1 and TRBJ1-2, is SAVISQKPSRDICQRGTSLTIQCQVDSQVTMMFWYRQQPGQSLTLIATANQGSEATYESGFVIDKFPISRPNLTFSTLTVSNMSPEDSSIYLCSVVSGSGGYTFGSGTRLTVV.

The rearrangement links TRBV18 to TRBJ1-4; no clear D gene. Trimming took 6 bases from V and 1 from J, leaving 15 bases between them. Per germline, CDR1 KGHSH and CDR2 LQKENI. The CDR3 is 16 residues long. The CDR3 here is CASSEGLDGTNEKLFF. The CDR3 bases are TGTGCCAGCTCGGAGGGTCTCGATGGAACTAATGAAAAACTGTTTTTT. Variable domain in full (rest from reference TRBV18 and TRBJ1-4): NAGVMQNPRHLVRRRGQEARLRCSPMKGHSHVYWYRQLPEEGLKFMVYLQKENIIDESGMPKERFSAEFPKEGPSILRIQQVVRGDSAAYFCASSEGLDGTNEKLFFGSGTQLSVL.

The chain uses TRBV7-9 and TRBJ2-4, with a tentative D call TRBD1 (5 bases). This CDR3 comprises 13 residues. Trimming stripped 2 bases from V and 8 bases from J, with 10 bases between. The germline gives CDR1 SEHNR, CDR2 FQNEAQ (reference sequence). In DNA form, the CDR3 reads TGTGCCAGCAGCTTAAGGGGCGCGGACATTCAGTACTTC. This codes for CASSLRGADIQYF.

The rearrangement uses TRBV5-1 and TRBJ2-1; a possible D gene is TRBD2 (5 bases). The CDR3 length is 16 residues. Germline CDR1 and CDR2: SGHRS and YFSETQ. V was shortened by 4 bases and J by 0 bases, with 14 bases between the two germline ends. The CDR3 sequence: CASSPDPAGSYNEQFF. The CDR3, as DNA: TGCGCCAGCAGCCCCGACCCTGCGGGCTCCTACAATGAGCAGTTCTTC.

V and J are TRBV7-3 and TRBJ2-3; D not certain. Trimming shortened V by 3 bases and J by 0 bases, and 7 bases separated the two germline ends. Germline lookup yields CDR1 SGHTA and CDR2 FQGTGA. This CDR3 contains 14 residues. The CDR3 DNA reads as TGTGCCAGCAGCTTGCTCAGTAGCACAGATACGCAGTATTTT. Translation: CASSLLSSTDTQYF.

The gene calls are TRBV15 and TRBJ1-2, with 8 nucleotides matching TRBD1. The CDR3 sequence is 15 residues long. The V gene end was trimmed by 4 bases and the J gene end by 5 bases; junction bases not matched to a gene: 9. The germline V gene has CDR1 LNHNV and CDR2 YYDKDF (reference sequence). The CDR3: CATSTRDRLPYGYTF. Written as DNA, the CDR3 is TGTGCCACCAGCACCCGGGACAGGTTGCCATATGGCTACACCTTC.

The V gene is TRBV5-1, the J gene TRBJ2-3; D is possibly TRBD2 (6 bases). CDR3 length equals 14 residues. Germline loops: CDR1 SGHRS, CDR2 YFSETQ. Trimming took off 4 bases at V and 2 bases at J, with 11 bases between the two ends. CDR3 in amino acids: CASSPGLNTDTQYF. CDR3 in DNA: TGCGCCAGCAGCCCTGGACTAAACACAGATACGCAGTATTTT.

In nucleotides, the CDR3 is TGCGCCAGCCGCGGACAGTCCACAGATACGCAGTATTTT. Translation gives CASRGQSTDTQYF. The chain uses TRBV4-3 and TRBJ2-3; D might be TRBD1 (6 bases). Trimming shortened V by 8 bases and J by 2 bases, and 11 bases separated the two germline ends. The CDR3 is 13 residues long. The germline CDR1 and CDR2 sequences are LGHNA and YSLEER.

This chain links TRBV5-4 with TRBJ2-5; TRBD2 matches at 14 bases. Per germline, CDR1 SGHNT and CDR2 YYREEE (reference sequence). The CDR3 totals 15 residues. J gave up 2 bases and V 7 bases, and 4 bases lay outside the gene matches. The CDR3 nucleotides read TGTGCCAGCCGACTAGCGGGGGGGCCGCAAGAGACCCAGTACTTC. It translates to CASRLAGGPQETQYF.

This chain uses TRBV2 with TRBJ2-6, with D hard to call. V lost 6 bases and J 2 bases, leaving 11 bases between the germline ends. CDR1 SNHLY and CDR2 FYNNEI come from the germline V gene. CDR3 length equals 15 residues. In nucleotides, the CDR3 is TGTGCCAGCAGACCCTCGGTGACTGGGGCCAACGTCCTGACTTTC. Translated: CASRPSVTGANVLTF.